A selection of T cell receptor beta chains follows, all from one sample in a study of T cell responses to AZD1222 COVID-19 vaccine. Sequencing used immunoSEQ multiplex PCR; TCRdb keeps in-frame clones, though not all of them. The data contain 180,000 or so clones, around nine tenths of them singletons. Here the sequenced sample was peripheral blood, taken on day 0 of AZD1222 vaccination. These receptors all come from an adult in good health. Each CDR3 is given with its conserved first and last residue. A D gene is named only where the DNA matches it firmly. Clone size is stated in some rows and not others, as once, few, many or a class when expanded.

>14|TRBJ1-1|TRBV5-1|-|-
CASSLLPMNTEAFF
TGCGCCAGCAGCTTGTTACCTATGAACACTGAAGCTTTCTTT
>15|TRBJ1-5|TRBV18|TRBD1|-
CASSPPEGAGRPQHF
TGTGCCAGCTCACCACCGGAGGGGGCCGGGAGGCCCCAGCATTTT
>16|TRBJ2-7|TRBV2|TRBD1|-
CASSEWGQVFPYEQYF
TGTGCCAGCAGTGAATGGGGACAGGTCTTTCCGTACGAGCAGTACTTC
>14|TRBJ1-2|TRBV5-4|TRBD1|-
CASSLEDRVYGYTF
TGTGCCAGCAGCTTGGAGGACAGGGTCTATGGCTACACCTTC
>14|TRBJ2-7|TRBV27|-|-
CASSSRARPYEQYF
TGTGCCAGCAGTTCCCGGGCCAGGCCCTACGAGCAGTACTTC
>13|TRBJ2-7|TRBV13|-|-
CASTYQGHYEQYF
TGTGCCAGCACCTACCAAGGACACTACGAGCAGTACTTC
>17|TRBJ2-3|TRBV5-1|TRBD1|-
CASSLIRGPTSTDTQYF
TGCGCCAGCAGCTTGATCAGGGGGCCGACTAGCACAGATACGCAGTATTTT
>14|TRBJ1-2|TRBV3-1/TRBV3-2|-|-
CASSQDRSGYGYTF
TGTGCCAGCAGCCAAGATCGGTCCGGGTATGGCTACACCTTC
>15|TRBJ2-3|TRBV5-4|-|-
CASSLVGRGTDTQYF
TGTGCCAGCAGCTTGGTGGGGCGGGGAACAGATACGCAGTATTTT
>13|TRBJ2-5|TRBV7-3|-|-
CASSFGTQETQYF
TGTGCCAGCAGCTTTGGCACCCAAGAGACCCAGTACTTC
>15|TRBJ2-3|TRBV7-3|TRBD2|-
CASSLSGGVTDTQYF
TGTGCCAGCAGCCTCAGCGGGGGGGTCACAGATACGCAGTATTTT
>16|TRBJ2-5|TRBV12-5|-|-
CASGLGLGGIQETQYF
TGTGCTAGTGGTTTGGGCCTTGGAGGGATCCAAGAGACCCAGTACTTC
>16|TRBJ1-5|TRBV15|-|-
CATSRGGGLGSQPQHF
TGTGCCACCAGCAGAGGGGGAGGGCTGGGATCTCAGCCCCAGCATTTT
>15|TRBJ1-3|TRBV19|TRBD1|-
CASATGTHSGNTIYF
TGTGCCAGTGCGACAGGGACCCACTCTGGAAACACCATATATTTT
>15|TRBJ1-4|TRBV18|-|-
CASSPPTSSNEKLFF
TGTGCCAGCTCACCACCGACCTCCTCTAATGAAAAACTGTTTTTT
>13|TRBJ1-5|TRBV30|TRBD1|-
CAWETGRNQPQHF
TGTGCCTGGGAGACAGGGCGCAATCAGCCCCAGCATTTT
>13|TRBJ1-6|TRBV5-1|-|-
CASSLDSNSPLHF
TGCGCCAGCAGCTTGGATAGTAATTCACCCCTCCACTTT
>13|TRBJ1-1|TRBV2|-|few
CASGGYRGTEAFF
TGTGCCAGCGGGGGCTACCGAGGCACTGAAGCTTTCTTT
>11|TRBJ2-7|TRBV11-2|-|-
CATRAGYEQYF
TGTGCCACCAGAGCGGGCTACGAGCAGTACTTC
>14|TRBJ2-3|TRBV11-1|TRBD1|-
CASSSDRGGDTQYF
TGTGCCAGCAGCTCAGACAGGGGTGGGGATACGCAGTATTTT
>15|TRBJ2-7|TRBV19|-|-
CASSTSPGAHYEQYF
TGTGCCAGTAGTACCTCCCCGGGGGCGCACTACGAGCAGTACTTC
>15|TRBJ2-7|TRBV7-9|-|-
CASSPMRTDLREQYF
TGTGCCAGCAGCCCAATGCGGACCGACCTACGAGAACAGTACTTC
>12|TRBJ1-2|TRBV30|-|-
CAWSKGSYGYTF
TGTGCCTGGAGTAAGGGTAGCTATGGCTACACCTTC
>15|TRBJ2-7|TRBV6-5|-|-
CASSYSRGLSYEQYF
TGTGCCAGCAGTTACTCGAGAGGACTCTCCTACGAGCAGTACTTC
>14|TRBJ1-1|TRBV7-2|TRBD1|-
CASSPGQVNTEAFF
TGTGCCAGCAGCCCCGGACAGGTAAACACTGAAGCTTTCTTT
>13|TRBJ2-7|TRBV2|-|-
CASRTTDSYEQYF
TGTGCCAGCAGGACCACGGACAGCTACGAGCAGTACTTC
>14|TRBJ1-2|TRBV5-6|-|-
CASSLDSGVGGYTF
TGTGCCAGCAGCTTGGATTCAGGGGTTGGAGGCTACACCTTC
>16|TRBJ2-3|TRBV5-1|TRBD1|-
CASSHKTGTVSHTQYF
TGCGCCAGCAGTCACAAGACCGGGACAGTATCCCATACGCAGTATTTT
>15|TRBJ2-7|TRBV5-1|TRBD1|-
CASSAGTGGVYEQYF
TGCGCCAGCAGCGCGGGGACAGGGGGAGTCTACGAGCAGTACTTC
>16|TRBJ1-2|TRBV10-2|TRBD1|few
CASSPGQGARDYGYTF
TGCGCCAGCAGTCCGGGACAGGGGGCGCGAGACTATGGCTACACCTTC
>10|TRBJ1-5|TRBV12-3/TRBV12-4|-|-
CASRDQPQHF
TGTGCCAGCAGGGATCAGCCCCAGCATTTT
>16|TRBJ2-2|TRBV7-2|TRBD2|-
CASSPLGGAGIGELFF
TGTGCCAGCAGCCCACTCGGGGGGGCCGGGATTGGGGAGCTGTTTTTT
>17|TRBJ2-1|TRBV2|TRBD2|-
CASSEGFLAGHTNEQFF
TGTGCCAGCAGTGAAGGATTCTTAGCGGGGCACACAAATGAGCAGTTCTTC
>15|TRBJ2-7|TRBV13|TRBD1|-
CASSATGDGAYEQYF
TGTGCCAGCAGCGCCACAGGGGATGGGGCCTACGAGCAGTACTTC
>13|TRBJ1-5|TRBV12-3/TRBV12-4|-|-
CASSLTGNQPQHF
TGTGCCAGCAGTTTAACGGGGAATCAGCCCCAGCATTTT
>15|TRBJ1-5|TRBV6-5|TRBD1|once
CASWAGGWGNQPQHF
TGTGCCAGCTGGGCAGGGGGCTGGGGAAATCAGCCCCAGCATTTT
>17|TRBJ1-2|TRBV4-1|-|-
CASSQDVAVGGNYGYTF
TGCGCCAGCAGCCAAGATGTAGCAGTCGGGGGTAACTATGGCTACACCTTC
>12|TRBJ1-2|TRBV5-1|TRBD1|-
CASRGQGYGYTF
TGCGCCAGCAGGGGACAGGGTTATGGCTACACCTTC
>14|TRBJ1-5|TRBV6-2/TRBV6-3|-|-
CASSPRLSNQPQHF
TGTGCCAGCAGCCCCCGACTTAGCAATCAGCCCCAGCATTTT